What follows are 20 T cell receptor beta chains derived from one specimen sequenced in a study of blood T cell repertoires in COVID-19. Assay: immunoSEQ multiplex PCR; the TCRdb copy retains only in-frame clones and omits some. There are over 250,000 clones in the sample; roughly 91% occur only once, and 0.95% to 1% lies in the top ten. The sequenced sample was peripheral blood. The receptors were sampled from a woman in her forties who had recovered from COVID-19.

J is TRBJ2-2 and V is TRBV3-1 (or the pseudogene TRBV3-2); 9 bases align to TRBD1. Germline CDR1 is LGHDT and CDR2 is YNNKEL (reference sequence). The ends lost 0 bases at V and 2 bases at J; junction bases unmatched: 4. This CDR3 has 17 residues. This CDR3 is CASSQDRTGVNTGELFF. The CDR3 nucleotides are TGTGCCAGCAGCCAAGACAGGACAGGGGTCAACACCGGGGAGCTGTTTTTT.

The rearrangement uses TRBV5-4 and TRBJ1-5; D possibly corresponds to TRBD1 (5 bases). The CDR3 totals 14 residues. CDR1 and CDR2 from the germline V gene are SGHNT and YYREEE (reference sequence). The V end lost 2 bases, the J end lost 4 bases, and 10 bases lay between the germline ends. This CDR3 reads CASSLSGLNQPQHF. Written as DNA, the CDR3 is TGTGCCAGCAGCTTATCAGGGCTAAATCAGCCCCAGCATTTT.

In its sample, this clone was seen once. CDR3 residues: CASSYAAWSNEQFF. The CDR3 nucleotides read TGTGCCAGCAGTTACGCGGCTTGGAGTAATGAGCAGTTCTTC. The rearrangement uses TRBV6-2 or TRBV6-3 and TRBJ2-1; D is uncertain. The V end was cut by 2 bases, the J end by 7 bases, with 12 bases between. Germline V gene lookup returns CDR1 MNHEY and CDR2 SVGEGT. This CDR3 comprises 14 residues.

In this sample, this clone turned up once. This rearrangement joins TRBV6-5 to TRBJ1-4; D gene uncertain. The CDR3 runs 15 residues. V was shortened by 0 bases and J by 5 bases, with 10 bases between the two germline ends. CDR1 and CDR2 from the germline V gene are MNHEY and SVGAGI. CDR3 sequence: CASSYSTPRNEKLFF. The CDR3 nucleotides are TGTGCCAGCAGTTACTCAACCCCGAGAAATGAAAAACTGTTTTTT.

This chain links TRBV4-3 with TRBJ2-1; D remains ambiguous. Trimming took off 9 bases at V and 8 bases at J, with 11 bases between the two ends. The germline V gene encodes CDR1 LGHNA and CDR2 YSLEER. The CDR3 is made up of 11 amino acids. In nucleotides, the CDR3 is TGCGCCAGGGTCCGTGGCCATGAGCAGTTCTTC. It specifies CARVRGHEQFF.

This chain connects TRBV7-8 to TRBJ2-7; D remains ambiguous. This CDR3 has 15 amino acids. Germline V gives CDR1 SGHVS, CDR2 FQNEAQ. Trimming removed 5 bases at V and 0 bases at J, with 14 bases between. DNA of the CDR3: TGTGCCAGCAGCCCTAGACCCCGAGGCTCCTACGAGCAGTACTTC. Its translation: CASSPRPRGSYEQYF.

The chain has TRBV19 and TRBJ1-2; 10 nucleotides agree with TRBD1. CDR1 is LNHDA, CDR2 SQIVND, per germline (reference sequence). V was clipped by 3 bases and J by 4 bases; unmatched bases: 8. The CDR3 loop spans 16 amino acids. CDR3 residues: CASSMRVGQGLYGYTF. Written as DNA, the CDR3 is TGTGCCAGTAGTATGAGAGTGGGACAGGGGCTCTATGGCTACACCTTC.

The CDR3 here is CASSLAGTGSRGYTF. Here the CDR3 DNA reads TGCGCCAGCAGCTTGGCCGGGACAGGGTCCCGCGGCTACACCTTC. The rearrangement links TRBV5-1 to TRBJ1-2; TRBD1 agrees at 9 bases. The V segment lost 0 bases and the J segment 8 bases; nucleotides outside the gene matches: 8. The CDR3 has 15 amino acids. The germline V gene encodes CDR1 SGHRS and CDR2 YFSETQ.

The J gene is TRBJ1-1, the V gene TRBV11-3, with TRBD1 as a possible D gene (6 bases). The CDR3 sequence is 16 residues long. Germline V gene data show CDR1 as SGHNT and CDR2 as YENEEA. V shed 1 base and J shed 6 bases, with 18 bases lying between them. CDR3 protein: CASSLGTAPGSAEAFF. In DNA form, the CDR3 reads TGTGCCAGCAGCTTAGGGACAGCGCCGGGGAGCGCTGAAGCTTTCTTT.

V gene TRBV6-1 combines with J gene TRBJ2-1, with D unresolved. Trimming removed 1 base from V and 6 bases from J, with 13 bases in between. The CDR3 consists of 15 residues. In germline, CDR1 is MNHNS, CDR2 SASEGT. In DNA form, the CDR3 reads TGTGCCAGCAGTGAAGTTTGGCCATCCCCCAATGAGCAGTTCTTC. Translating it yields CASSEVWPSPNEQFF.

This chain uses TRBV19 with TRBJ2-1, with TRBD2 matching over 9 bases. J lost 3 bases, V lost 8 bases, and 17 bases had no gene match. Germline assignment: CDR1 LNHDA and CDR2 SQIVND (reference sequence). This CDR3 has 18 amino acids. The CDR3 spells CASAEWREGPGLYNEQFF. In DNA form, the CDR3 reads TGTGCCAGTGCGGAGTGGCGGGAGGGGCCGGGGCTCTACAATGAGCAGTTCTTC.

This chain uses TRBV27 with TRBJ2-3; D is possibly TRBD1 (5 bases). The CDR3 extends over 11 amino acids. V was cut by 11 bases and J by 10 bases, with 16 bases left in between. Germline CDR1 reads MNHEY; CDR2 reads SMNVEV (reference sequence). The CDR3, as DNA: TGTGCCGCAGGGTCGGGCCTCGCGCAGTATTTT. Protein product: CAAGSGLAQYF.

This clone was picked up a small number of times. CDR3 bases: TGTGCCAGCAGCTCCCCCGGACAGGGCTATAATTCACCCCTCCACTTT. Translated, it gives CASSSPGQGYNSPLHF. This chain links TRBV5-4 with TRBJ1-6; 8 bases match TRBD1. V was pared by 3 bases and J by 3 bases, with 5 bases of the junction left unmatched. The CDR3 is made up of 16 amino acids. In germline, CDR1 is SGHNT, CDR2 YYREEE (reference sequence).

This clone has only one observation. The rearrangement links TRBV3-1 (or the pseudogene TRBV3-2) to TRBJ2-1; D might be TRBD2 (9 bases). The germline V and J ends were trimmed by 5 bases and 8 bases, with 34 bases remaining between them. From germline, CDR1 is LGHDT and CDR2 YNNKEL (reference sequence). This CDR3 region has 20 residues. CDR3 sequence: CASSERAGGMSGLAWDEQFF. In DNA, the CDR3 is TGTGCCAGCAGCGAGCGGGCAGGGGGCATGAGTGGACTAGCGTGGGATGAGCAGTTCTTC.

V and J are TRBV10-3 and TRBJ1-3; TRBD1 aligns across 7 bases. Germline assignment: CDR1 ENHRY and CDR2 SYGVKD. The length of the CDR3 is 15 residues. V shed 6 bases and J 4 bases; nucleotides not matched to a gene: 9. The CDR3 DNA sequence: TGTGCCATCAGCGAGACAGGGTTGGCCGGAAACACCATATATTTT. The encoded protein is CAISETGLAGNTIYF.

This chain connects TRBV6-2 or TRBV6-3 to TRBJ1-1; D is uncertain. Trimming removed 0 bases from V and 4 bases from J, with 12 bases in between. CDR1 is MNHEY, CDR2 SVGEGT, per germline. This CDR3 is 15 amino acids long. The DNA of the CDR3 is TGTGCCAGCAGTTACTCGAGGGCAGTGGGCACTGAAGCTTTCTTT. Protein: CASSYSRAVGTEAFF.

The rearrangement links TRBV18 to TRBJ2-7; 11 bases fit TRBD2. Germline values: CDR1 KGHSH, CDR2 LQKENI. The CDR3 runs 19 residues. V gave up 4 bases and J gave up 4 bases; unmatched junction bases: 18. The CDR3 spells CASSLTDRAPSGRWYEQYF. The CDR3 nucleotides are TGTGCCAGCTCACTCACAGACAGGGCCCCTAGCGGGAGGTGGTACGAGCAGTACTTC.

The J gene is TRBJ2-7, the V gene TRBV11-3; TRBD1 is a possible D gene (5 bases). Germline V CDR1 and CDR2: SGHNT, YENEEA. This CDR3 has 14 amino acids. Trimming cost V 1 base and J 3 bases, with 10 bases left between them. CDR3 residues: CASSLGGPNYEQYV. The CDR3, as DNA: TGTGCCAGCAGCTTAGGGGGCCCGAACTACGAGCAGTACGTC.

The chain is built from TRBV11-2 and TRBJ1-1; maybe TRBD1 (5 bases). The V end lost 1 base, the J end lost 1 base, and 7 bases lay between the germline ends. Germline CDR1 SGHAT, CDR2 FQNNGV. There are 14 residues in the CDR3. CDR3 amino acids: CASSLGGGNTEAFF. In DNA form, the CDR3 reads TGTGCCAGCAGCTTAGGGGGGGGGAACACTGAAGCTTTCTTT. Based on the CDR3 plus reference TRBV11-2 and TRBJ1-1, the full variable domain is EAGVAQSPRYKIIEKRQSVAFWCNPISGHATLYWYQQILGQGPKLLIQFQNNGVVDDSQLPKDRFSAERLKGVDSTLKIQPAKLEDSAVYLCASSLGGGNTEAFFGQGTRLTVV.

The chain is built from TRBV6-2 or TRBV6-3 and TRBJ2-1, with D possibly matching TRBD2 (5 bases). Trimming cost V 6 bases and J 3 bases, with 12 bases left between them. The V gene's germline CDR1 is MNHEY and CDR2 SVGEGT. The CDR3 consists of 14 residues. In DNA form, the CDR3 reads TGTGCCAGCAGCTGGAGGTCTTTCTACAATGAGCAGTTCTTC. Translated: CASSWRSFYNEQFF.